Shown below are 11 T cell receptor beta chains from a single sample sequenced in a study of T cell responses to AZD1222 COVID-19 vaccine. Sequencing was performed with immunoSEQ multiplex PCR; in TCRdb, only in-frame clones are kept and a portion is missing. The sample has about 140,000 clones, around 87% seen once; the top ten hold around 1.6%. Sequenced material: peripheral blood, taken on day 0 of AZD1222 vaccination. Source of these receptors: an adult in good health.

V gene TRBV2 combines with J gene TRBJ2-3; D remains unclear. The CDR3 extends over 13 amino acids. V lost 9 bases, J lost 0 bases, and 10 bases lay in between. Germline CDR1 reads SNHLY; CDR2 reads FYNNEI. As DNA, the CDR3 is TGTGCCAGTGCCTCCCTTAGCACAGATACGCAGTATTTT. It is translated as CASASLSTDTQYF.

The chain employs TRBV5-1 and TRBJ2-7; D gene ambiguous. The germline gives CDR1 SGHRS, CDR2 YFSETQ. Trimming removed 1 base at V and 4 bases at J, with 9 bases between. The CDR3 is made up of 13 amino acids. The CDR3 is CASSLNRAYEQYF. The CDR3 DNA reads TGCGCCAGCAGCTTGAACAGAGCTTACGAGCAGTACTTC.

This chain connects TRBV15 to TRBJ1-5; D gene uncertain. Germline assignment: CDR1 LNHNV and CDR2 YYDKDF (reference sequence). This CDR3 has 14 amino acids. Trimming removed 8 bases at V and 2 bases at J, with 13 bases between. The CDR3 sequence: CATSLTWGNQPQHF. Here the CDR3 DNA reads TGTGCCACCTCACTAACCTGGGGCAATCAGCCCCAGCATTTT. Using reference TRBV15 and TRBJ1-5 for the parts outside the CDR3, the full variable domain is DAMVIQNPRYQVTQFGKPVTLSCSQTLNHNVMYWYQQKSSQAPKLLFHYYDKDFNNEADTPDNFQSRRPNTSFCFLDIRSPGLGDTAMYLCATSLTWGNQPQHFGDGTRLSIL.

In DNA, the CDR3 is TGTGCCAGCAGTATCACAAGGGACACTGAAGCTTTCTTT. Encoded protein: CASSITRDTEAFF. The rearrangement joins TRBV6-5 to TRBJ1-1, with no clear D. The CDR3 has 13 amino acids. Germline CDR1 is MNHEY and CDR2 is SVGAGI. The V and J ends lost 5 bases and 3 bases respectively, with 10 bases between them.

The chain uses TRBV7-7 and TRBJ2-2; no definite D call. The V end was cut by 5 bases, the J end by 1 base, with 5 bases between. Germline CDR1 reads SSHAT; CDR2 reads FNYEAQ (reference sequence). This CDR3 has 13 residues. CDR3 residues: CASSPMNTGELFF. The CDR3 region has the DNA TGTGCCAGCAGCCCTATGAACACCGGGGAGCTGTTTTTT.

The V and J genes are TRBV3-1 (or the pseudogene TRBV3-2) and TRBJ1-5, with D unresolved. The CDR3 sequence is 14 residues long. Per germline, CDR1 LGHDT and CDR2 YNNKEL (reference sequence). V shed 4 bases and J shed 0 bases, with 7 bases lying between them. The CDR3 protein is CASSRGNSNQPQHF. CDR3 DNA: TGTGCCAGCAGCCGCGGTAATAGCAATCAGCCCCAGCATTTT.

This chain links TRBV2 with TRBJ2-7; tentative D call: TRBD2 (5 bases). This CDR3 is 14 amino acids long. Trimming pared 8 bases from V and 2 bases from J, leaving 16 bases between. Germline loops: CDR1 SNHLY, CDR2 FYNNEI. For the CDR3, the DNA is TGTGCCAGCGGCGGGCGTTTAGGGCCCTACGAGCAGTACTTC. The encoded protein is CASGGRLGPYEQYF.

The V call is TRBV5-5, the J call TRBJ2-1, with 11 bases aligning to TRBD2. Germline V gene lookup returns CDR1 SGHKS and CDR2 YYEKEE (reference sequence). The CDR3 consists of 15 residues. Trimming at V came to 6 bases and at J to 3 bases, leaving 5 bases not matched to a gene. DNA of the CDR3: TGTGCCAGCACCCTAGCGGGGGGCATCTACAATGAGCAGTTCTTC. This translates into CASTLAGGIYNEQFF.

V usage is TRBV6-5 and J usage is TRBJ2-2, with TRBD1 matching over 12 bases. Germline V CDR1 and CDR2: MNHEY, SVGAGI. This CDR3 region has 15 residues. V dropped 4 bases and J dropped 7; count of bases not matched to a gene: 4. DNA of the CDR3: TGTGCCAGCAGTTGGGACAGGGGGCGCGGCGGGGAGCTGTTTTTT. It codes for CASSWDRGRGGELFF.

The V gene is TRBV2, the J gene TRBJ1-5; D is possibly TRBD1 (6 bases). V lost 4 bases and J 1 base, leaving 29 bases between the germline ends. The germline V gene encodes CDR1 SNHLY and CDR2 FYNNEI. The CDR3 spans 21 residues. CDR3 protein: CASSVKRTARYDRTSNQPQHF. DNA of the CDR3: TGTGCCAGCAGTGTCAAGCGGACAGCACGATATGACCGGACCAGCAATCAGCCCCAGCATTTT.

A single count supports this clone. This chain connects TRBV5-1 to TRBJ1-5; TRBD1 agrees at 8 bases. Germline lookup yields CDR1 SGHRS and CDR2 YFSETQ. With V trimmed by 0 bases and J by 6 bases, 5 bases remained unmatched. There are 15 residues in the CDR3. CDR3 in amino acids: CASSLVAGGGQPQHF. The CDR3, as DNA: TGCGCCAGCAGCTTGGTAGCAGGGGGCGGTCAGCCCCAGCATTTT.